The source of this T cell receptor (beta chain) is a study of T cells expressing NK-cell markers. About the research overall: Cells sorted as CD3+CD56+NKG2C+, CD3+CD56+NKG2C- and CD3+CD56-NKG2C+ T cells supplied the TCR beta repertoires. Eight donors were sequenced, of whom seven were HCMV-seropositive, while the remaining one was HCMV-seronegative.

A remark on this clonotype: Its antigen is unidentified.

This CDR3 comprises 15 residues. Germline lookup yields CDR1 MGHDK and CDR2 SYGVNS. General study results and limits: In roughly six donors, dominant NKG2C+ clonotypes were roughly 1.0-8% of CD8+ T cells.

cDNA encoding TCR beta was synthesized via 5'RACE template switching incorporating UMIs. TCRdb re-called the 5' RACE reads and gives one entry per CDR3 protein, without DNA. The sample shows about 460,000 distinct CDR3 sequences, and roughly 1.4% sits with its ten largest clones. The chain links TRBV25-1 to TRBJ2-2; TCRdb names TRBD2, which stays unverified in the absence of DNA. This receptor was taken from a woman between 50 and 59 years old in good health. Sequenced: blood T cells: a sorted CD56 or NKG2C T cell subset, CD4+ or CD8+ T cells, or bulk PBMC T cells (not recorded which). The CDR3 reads CASSVGLHNTGELFF.